Below are 7 T cell receptor beta chains sequenced from a single sample in a study of tissue T cells after allogeneic stem cell transplantation. Assay: immunoSEQ multiplex PCR; the TCRdb copy retains only in-frame clones and omits some. The data hold about 16,000 clones, with about three quarters observed a single time. Sequencing was done on a sample of spleen. The receptors originated from a female BALB/c mouse in good health. This strain's MHC haplotype is H2-d.

Notes on this clone: The genes and germline here are from mouse. The CDR3 end lies 1 residue beyond the end of the read and is filled in from the germline J gene. The V call is TRBV19, the J call TRBJ2-7; possible D gene TRBD1, 5 bases. CDR3 length equals 13 residues. CDR1 is FNHDT, CDR2 SITEND, per germline (reference sequence). V was trimmed by 6 bases and J by 0 bases, leaving 10 bases between them. The CDR3 spells CASTRTFSYEQYF. The sequenced CDR3 bases are TGTGCCAGCACCCGGACATTCTCCTATGAACAGTAC.

This clone was seen just once. Genes and germline come from the mouse. CDR3: CAWSLTGGGQLYF. The part of the CDR3 DNA that was read is TGTGCCTGGAGTCTAACTGGGGGGGGGCAGCTCTAC. The chain links TRBV31 to TRBJ2-2, with TRBD2 matching 9 bases. Sequencing ends 1 residue short of the CDR3 end; the germline J gene provides the rest. This CDR3 is built from 13 residues. Unmatched junction bases numbered 1, after V lost 0 bases and J lost 8 bases. CDR1 and CDR2 (germline): GKSSPN, SITVG.

Concerning this clone itself: Any gene name here is a mouse gene name. The read terminates 1 residue before the CDR3 end, so the remaining end is supplied by the germline J gene. The gene calls are TRBV4 and TRBJ2-5; the match to TRBD2 covers 8 bases. The J segment lost 4 bases and the V segment lost 5 bases, leaving 2 bases of the junction unmatched. Germline CDR1 and CDR2: LGHDT and YNNKQL (reference sequence). The CDR3 contains 13 residues. CDR3 DNA (partial): TGTGCCAGCAGCCCGGACTGGGAAGACACCCAGTAC. Translation gives CASSPDWEDTQY. The full CDR3 is CASSPDWEDTQYF. The variable domain in full, completed from reference TRBV4 and TRBJ2-5, reads ETAVFQTPNYHVTQVGNEVSFNCKQTLGHDTMYWYKQDSKKLLKIMFSYNNKQLIVNETVPRRFSPQSSDKAHLNLRIKSVEPEDSAVYLCASSPDWEDTQYFGPGTRLLVL.

As for this clone: Gene names follow the mouse nomenclature. The CDR3 end is not reached by the read, which stops 1 residue before it; the germline J gene fills it in. The chain is built from TRBV5 and TRBJ2-7; 11 bases are shared with TRBD2. V was clipped by 0 bases and J by 0 bases; unmatched bases: 7. CDR3 length: 18 residues. Germline values: CDR1 LGHNA, CDR2 YNLKQL (reference sequence). CDR3 amino acids: CASSQDKDWGASSYEQYF. Partial CDR3 DNA: TGTGCCAGCAGCCAAGATAAGGACTGGGGGGCCAGCTCCTATGAACAGTAC.

Regarding this clone: Each gene name is a mouse one. From the germline J gene comes the end of the CDR3, since the read stops 1 residue before it. This rearrangement joins TRBV29 to TRBJ1-3, with 9 nucleotides matching TRBD1. Germline CDR1 is MSHET and CDR2 is SYDVDS. The CDR3 totals 16 residues. J gave up 0 bases and V 6 bases, and 6 bases lay outside the gene matches. The CDR3 region is CASSPQGANSGNTLYF. The DNA read from the CDR3 is TGTGCTAGCAGCCCACAGGGGGCAAATTCTGGAAATACGCTCTAT.

As regards this clone: Genes and germline are mouse. CDR3 protein: CASRGQGISNERLFF. Incomplete CDR3 DNA: TGTGCCAGCAGGGGACAGGGAATTTCCAACGAAAGATTATTT. This chain links TRBV19 with TRBJ1-4, with 9 bases lining up with TRBD1. The read is 1 residue too short to cover the CDR3 end, so that end is filled in from the germline J gene. The germline CDR1 and CDR2 sequences are FNHDT and SITEND (reference sequence). Trimming removed 5 bases from V and 0 bases from J; junction bases left unmatched: 2. The CDR3 is 15 residues long.

Of note for this clone: Mouse names are used for the genes. The read comes to an end 1 residue before the CDR3 does, leaving the germline J gene to fill in the end. This chain joins TRBV13-1 and TRBJ1-1; D unresolved. The CDR3 runs to 14 residues. Germline V gives CDR1 NSHNY, CDR2 SYGAGN. V shed 2 bases and J shed 0 bases, with 8 bases lying between them. The CDR3 sequence: CASSENSANTEVFF. CDR3 DNA (partial): TGTGCCAGCAGTGAAAACAGTGCAAACACAGAAGTCTTC.